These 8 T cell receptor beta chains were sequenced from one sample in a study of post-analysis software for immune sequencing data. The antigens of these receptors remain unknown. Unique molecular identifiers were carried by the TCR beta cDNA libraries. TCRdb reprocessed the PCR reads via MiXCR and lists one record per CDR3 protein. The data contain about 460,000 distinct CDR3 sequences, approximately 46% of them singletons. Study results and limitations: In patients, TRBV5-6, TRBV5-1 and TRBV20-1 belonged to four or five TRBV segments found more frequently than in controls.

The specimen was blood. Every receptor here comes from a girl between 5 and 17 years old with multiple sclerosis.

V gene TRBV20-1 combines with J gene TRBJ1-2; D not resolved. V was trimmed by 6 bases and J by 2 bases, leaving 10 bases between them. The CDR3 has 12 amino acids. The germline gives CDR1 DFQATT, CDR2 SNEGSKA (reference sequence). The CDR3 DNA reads TGCAGTGCCCCCGGGCACAACTATGGCTACACCTTC. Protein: CSAPGHNYGYTF.

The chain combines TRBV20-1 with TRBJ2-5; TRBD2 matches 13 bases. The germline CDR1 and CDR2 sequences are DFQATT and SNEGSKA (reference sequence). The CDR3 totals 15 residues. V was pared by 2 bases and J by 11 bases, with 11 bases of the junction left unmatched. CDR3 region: CSARPGLAGVGEQYF. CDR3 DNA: TGCAGTGCTAGACCCGGACTAGCGGGAGTTGGGGAGCAGTACTTC.

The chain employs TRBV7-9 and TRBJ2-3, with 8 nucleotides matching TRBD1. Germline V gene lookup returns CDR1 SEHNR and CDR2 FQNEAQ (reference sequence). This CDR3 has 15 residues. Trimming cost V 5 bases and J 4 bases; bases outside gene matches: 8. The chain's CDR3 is CASSPDRGWADTQYF. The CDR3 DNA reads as TGTGCCAGCAGCCCTGACAGGGGTTGGGCAGATACGCAGTATTTT. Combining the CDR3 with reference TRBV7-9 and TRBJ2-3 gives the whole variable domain DTGVSQNPRHKITKRGQNVTFRCDPISEHNRLYWYRQTLGQGPEFLTYFQNEAQLEKSRLLSDRFSAERPKGSFSTLEIQRTEQGDSAMYLCASSPDRGWADTQYFGPGTRLTVL.

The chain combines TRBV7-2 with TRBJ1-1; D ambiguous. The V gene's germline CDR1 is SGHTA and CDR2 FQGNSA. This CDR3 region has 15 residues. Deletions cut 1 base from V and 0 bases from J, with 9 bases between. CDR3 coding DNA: TGTGCCAGCAGCTTAGTACAGTCAATGAACACTGAAGCTTTCTTT. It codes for CASSLVQSMNTEAFF.

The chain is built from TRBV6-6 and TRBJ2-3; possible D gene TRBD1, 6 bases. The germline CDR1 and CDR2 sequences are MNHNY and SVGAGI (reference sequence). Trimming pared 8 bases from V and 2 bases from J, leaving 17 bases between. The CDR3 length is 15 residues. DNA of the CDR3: TGTGCCAGCCAGAATTCCGGACAGATCACAGATACGCAGTATTTT. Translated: CASQNSGQITDTQYF.

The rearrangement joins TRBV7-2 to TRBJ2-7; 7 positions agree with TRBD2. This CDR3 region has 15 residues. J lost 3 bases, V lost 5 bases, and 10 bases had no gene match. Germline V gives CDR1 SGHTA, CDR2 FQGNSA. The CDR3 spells CASSPLAGVRYEQYF. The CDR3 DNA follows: TGTGCCAGCAGCCCCCTGGCGGGAGTACGCTACGAGCAGTACTTC.

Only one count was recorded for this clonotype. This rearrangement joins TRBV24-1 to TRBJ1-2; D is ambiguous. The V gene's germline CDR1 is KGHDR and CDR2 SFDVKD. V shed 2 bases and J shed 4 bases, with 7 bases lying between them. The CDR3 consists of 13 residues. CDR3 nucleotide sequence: TGTGCCACCAGTGATTCGGGGATCTATGGCTACACCTTC. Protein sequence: CATSDSGIYGYTF.

CDR3 nucleotide sequence: TGTGCCAGCAGCGTAGCCCAGATTCCAGATACGCAGTATTTT. Protein product: CASSVAQIPDTQYF. The chain links TRBV9 to TRBJ2-3; D call uncertain. The CDR3 covers 14 residues. V dropped 0 bases and J dropped 4 bases, with 9 bases sitting between them. CDR1 is SGDLS and CDR2 is YYNGEE in the germline V gene. The full variable domain, rest sourced from reference TRBV9 and TRBJ2-3, is DSGVTQTPKHLITATGQRVTLRCSPRSGDLSVYWYQQSLDQGLQFLIQYYNGEERAKGNILERFSAQQFPDLHSELNLSSLELGDSALYFCASSVAQIPDTQYFGPGTRLTVL.